The 7 T cell receptor beta chains given below trace back to one sample, sequenced in a study of blood T cell repertoires in COVID-19. The method was immunoSEQ multiplex PCR; TCRdb's version includes in-frame clones alone and lacks a portion of them. The sample lists 180,000 or so clones, about 88% occurring once. The sample taken for sequencing was peripheral blood. The receptors stem from an elderly woman in a cohort sampled during active or convalescent COVID-19.

The chain carries TRBV3-1 (or the pseudogene TRBV3-2) and TRBJ2-1; TRBD2 matches 8 bases. This CDR3 comprises 15 residues. Trimming took 7 bases from V and 7 from J; bases not matched to a gene: 12. Germline CDR1 reads LGHDT; CDR2 reads YNNKEL (reference sequence). CDR3 sequence reads: CASTRESGGVNEQFF. CDR3 coding DNA: TGTGCCAGCACCCGAGAGTCGGGGGGGGTAAATGAGCAGTTCTTC.

The chain links TRBV5-6 to TRBJ2-7, with 9 nucleotides matching TRBD2. V lost 4 bases and J lost 1; bases outside the gene matches: 6. The CDR3 contains 15 residues. CDR1 and CDR2 from the germline V gene are SGHDT and YYEEEE. CDR3 sequence (DNA): TGTGCCAGCAGCCCAGGACTAGCGAAGTCCTACGAGCAGTACGTC. Amino acid sequence: CASSPGLAKSYEQYV.

J is TRBJ2-7 and V is TRBV18; 8 nucleotides match TRBD1. Germline CDR1 KGHSH, CDR2 LQKENI. Losses at the gene ends were 5 bases for V and 6 bases for J; bases not matched to a gene: 6. There are 13 residues in the CDR3. The CDR3 protein is CASSSDRVREQYV. In DNA, the CDR3 is TGTGCCAGCTCATCGGACAGGGTTCGCGAGCAGTACGTC.

The gene calls are TRBV19 and TRBJ2-7, with TRBD1 matching over 9 bases. Germline V CDR1 and CDR2: LNHDA, SQIVND (reference sequence). V was clipped by 4 bases and J by 4 bases; unmatched bases: 8. The CDR3 length is 15 residues. CDR3 coding DNA: TGTGCCAGTAGTAGGGGACAGGGAGGAGTATACGAGCAGTACTTC. Its protein product is CASSRGQGGVYEQYF.

The V gene is TRBV10-3, the J gene TRBJ1-2, with D tentatively TRBD1 (6 bases). Per germline, CDR1 ENHRY and CDR2 SYGVKD. Trimming removed 3 bases from V and 1 base from J, with 9 bases in between. This CDR3 is built from 14 residues. The DNA for the CDR3 is TGTGCCATCAGTGATGGACAGCTTAACTATGGCTACACCTTC. It codes for CAISDGQLNYGYTF.

This chain uses TRBV28 with TRBJ1-5; D possibly corresponds to TRBD1 (6 bases). Germline CDR1 is MDHEN and CDR2 is SYDVKM. There are 15 residues in the CDR3. The V and J ends lost 4 bases and 7 bases respectively, with 17 bases between them. The CDR3 region has the DNA TGTGCCAGCAGTTCTTACTCCAGGGGATACCAGCCCCAGCATTTT. This sequence encodes CASSSYSRGYQPQHF.

The genes are TRBV14 and TRBJ2-1, with D tentatively TRBD2 (7 bases). The CDR3 is 16 residues long. Deletions cut 2 bases from V and 5 bases from J, with 16 bases between. Germline loops: CDR1 SGHDN, CDR2 FVKESK. The CDR3 DNA follows: TGTGCCAGCAGCCAACGTTGGGAGGGGGTAGACAATGAGCAGTTCTTC. Amino acid sequence: CASSQRWEGVDNEQFF.